This is a list of T cell receptor beta chains from one sample in a study of T cell changes during pregnancy in multiple sclerosis. Here immunoSEQ multiplex PCR was the method, and the copy in TCRdb shows in-frame clones only, minus some. The sample carries some 60,000 clones, about 89% recorded once. The specimen comprised peripheral blood, sampled after pregnancy. Every receptor here comes from a female donor with multiple sclerosis, enrolled in a pregnancy study. The CDR3 runs from the conserved cysteine through the conserved F or W. Each record gives: V gene, D gene, clone size, J gene, CDR3 protein, CDR3 DNA. The D gene is left open where the match is weak. Clone size is given for some rows only: seen once, a few or many times, or a class if the clone is expanded.

v_call: TRBV9; d_call: TRBD2; clone_size: .; j_call: TRBJ2-7; cdr3_aa: CASSVGLAGVYSYEQYF; cdr3_nt: TGTGCCAGCAGCGTAGGGCTAGCGGGAGTTTACTCCTACGAGCAGTACTTC
v_call: TRBV19; d_call: TRBD1; clone_size: .; j_call: TRBJ1-2; cdr3_aa: CASSPPGTGAFRRGYTF; cdr3_nt: TGTGCCAGTAGTCCGCCCGGGACAGGGGCCTTCCGGAGGGGCTACACCTTC
v_call: TRBV19; d_call: .; clone_size: .; j_call: TRBJ1-1; cdr3_aa: CASSMRRGSTEAFF; cdr3_nt: TGTGCCAGTAGTATGAGAAGGGGGAGCACTGAAGCTTTCTTT
v_call: TRBV18; d_call: .; clone_size: .; j_call: TRBJ2-3; cdr3_aa: CASSLGQILLTDTQYF; cdr3_nt: TGTGCCAGCTCACTCGGACAGATTTTATTGACAGATACGCAGTATTTT
v_call: TRBV15; d_call: TRBD2; clone_size: .; j_call: TRBJ2-1; cdr3_aa: CATSFGAASGGRRNEQFF; cdr3_nt: TGTGCCACCAGCTTCGGGGCGGCTAGCGGGGGCCGGAGGAATGAGCAGTTCTTC
v_call: TRBV18; d_call: TRBD2; clone_size: once; j_call: TRBJ2-1; cdr3_aa: CASSPYGGKYNEQFF; cdr3_nt: TGTGCCAGCTCACCATACGGGGGGAAGTACAATGAGCAGTTCTTC
v_call: TRBV4-3; d_call: TRBD2; clone_size: few; j_call: TRBJ2-3; cdr3_aa: CASSQERAGGLGDTQYF; cdr3_nt: TGCGCCAGCAGCCAAGAACGAGCGGGGGGTCTCGGAGATACGCAGTATTTT
v_call: TRBV10-2; d_call: TRBD2; clone_size: .; j_call: TRBJ2-1; cdr3_aa: CASSDRDYSYNEQFF; cdr3_nt: TGCGCCAGCAGTGACCGGGACTACTCCTACAATGAGCAGTTCTTC
v_call: TRBV6-6; d_call: TRBD1; clone_size: .; j_call: TRBJ2-7; cdr3_aa: CASSRTGGGEQYF; cdr3_nt: TGTGCCAGCAGCCGTACAGGGGGCGGGGAGCAGTACTTC
v_call: TRBV10-1; d_call: .; clone_size: .; j_call: TRBJ2-3; cdr3_aa: CASSERGLHILDTQYF; cdr3_nt: TGCGCCAGCAGTGAGCGGGGTCTGCATATTCTAGATACGCAGTATTTT
v_call: TRBV5-1; d_call: .; clone_size: .; j_call: TRBJ1-1; cdr3_aa: CASSRTAMNTEAFF; cdr3_nt: TGCGCCAGCAGCCGGACAGCCATGAACACTGAAGCTTTCTTT
v_call: TRBV2; d_call: .; clone_size: .; j_call: TRBJ2-7; cdr3_aa: CASRGDTASYEQYF; cdr3_nt: TGTGCCAGCAGGGGGGACACAGCCTCCTACGAGCAGTACTTC
v_call: TRBV27; d_call: TRBD1; clone_size: .; j_call: TRBJ2-7; cdr3_aa: CASRNRGRNRNEQYF; cdr3_nt: TGTGCCAGCAGGAACAGGGGGCGCAATCGCAACGAGCAGTACTTC
v_call: TRBV7-8; d_call: .; clone_size: .; j_call: TRBJ1-5; cdr3_aa: CASSLVRGGNQPQHF; cdr3_nt: TGTGCCAGCAGCTTAGTTCGCGGCGGCAATCAGCCCCAGCATTTT
v_call: TRBV19; d_call: .; clone_size: .; j_call: TRBJ1-2; cdr3_aa: CASSPQLESGYTF; cdr3_nt: TGTGCCAGTAGCCCTCAGTTGGAGAGTGGCTACACCTTC
v_call: TRBV29-1; d_call: TRBD2; clone_size: once; j_call: TRBJ2-1; cdr3_aa: CSVGVPRGGNEQFF; cdr3_nt: TGCAGCGTTGGAGTGCCCCGGGGGGGGAATGAGCAGTTCTTC
v_call: TRBV2; d_call: .; clone_size: .; j_call: TRBJ1-5; cdr3_aa: CASKGDSNQPQHF; cdr3_nt: TGTGCCAGCAAAGGAGATAGCAATCAGCCCCAGCATTTT
v_call: TRBV7-2; d_call: TRBD2; clone_size: few; j_call: TRBJ2-7; cdr3_aa: CASSPGIAGDF; cdr3_nt: TGTGCCAGCAGCCCCGGAATAGCGGGGGACTTC
v_call: TRBV7-2; d_call: .; clone_size: .; j_call: TRBJ2-5; cdr3_aa: CASSLAHQETQYF; cdr3_nt: TGTGCCAGCAGCTTAGCTCATCAAGAGACCCAGTACTTC
v_call: TRBV9; d_call: TRBD2; clone_size: .; j_call: TRBJ2-5; cdr3_aa: CASNRGGETQYF; cdr3_nt: TGTGCCAGCAACCGGGGGGGGGAGACCCAGTACTTC
v_call: TRBV7-9; d_call: .; clone_size: .; j_call: TRBJ1-1; cdr3_aa: CASSPYGGGTEAFF; cdr3_nt: TGTGCCAGCAGCCCCTACGGGGGAGGAACTGAAGCTTTCTTT
v_call: TRBV4-3; d_call: .; clone_size: .; j_call: TRBJ1-1; cdr3_aa: CASSQVQNTEAFF; cdr3_nt: TGCGCCAGCAGCCAAGTCCAGAACACTGAAGCTTTCTTT
v_call: TRBV10-2; d_call: .; clone_size: .; j_call: TRBJ2-5; cdr3_aa: CASSDRVKTQYF; cdr3_nt: TGCGCCAGCAGTGACAGGGTGAAGACCCAGTACTTC
v_call: TRBV7-8; d_call: .; clone_size: .; j_call: TRBJ2-5; cdr3_aa: CASSLVGGIQETQYF; cdr3_nt: TGTGCCAGCAGCTTAGTGGGGGGAATCCAAGAGACCCAGTACTTC
v_call: TRBV7-9; d_call: .; clone_size: .; j_call: TRBJ1-1; cdr3_aa: CASSLESGATPFF; cdr3_nt: TGTGCCAGCAGCTTAGAGAGTGGGGCGACTCCTTTCTTT
v_call: TRBV7-4; d_call: TRBD1; clone_size: .; j_call: TRBJ2-2; cdr3_aa: CASSLEGQGTGELFF; cdr3_nt: TGTGCCAGCAGCTTAGAGGGACAGGGGACCGGGGAGCTGTTTTTT
v_call: TRBV4-1; d_call: .; clone_size: .; j_call: TRBJ2-1; cdr3_aa: CASSQGTESYNEQFF; cdr3_nt: TGCGCCAGCAGCCAAGGGACAGAGTCCTACAATGAGCAGTTCTTC